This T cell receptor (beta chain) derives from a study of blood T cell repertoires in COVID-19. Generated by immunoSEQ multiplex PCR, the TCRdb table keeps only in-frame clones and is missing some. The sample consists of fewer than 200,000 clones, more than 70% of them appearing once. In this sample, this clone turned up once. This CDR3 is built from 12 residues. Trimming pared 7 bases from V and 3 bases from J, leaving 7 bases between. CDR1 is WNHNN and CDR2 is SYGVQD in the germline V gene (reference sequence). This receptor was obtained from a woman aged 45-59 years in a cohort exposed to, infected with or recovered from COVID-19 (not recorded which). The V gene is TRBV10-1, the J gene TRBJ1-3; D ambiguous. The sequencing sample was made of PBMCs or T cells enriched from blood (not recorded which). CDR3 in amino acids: CASTGDGNTIYF. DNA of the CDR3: TGCGCCAGCACCGGGGATGGAAACACCATATATTTT.